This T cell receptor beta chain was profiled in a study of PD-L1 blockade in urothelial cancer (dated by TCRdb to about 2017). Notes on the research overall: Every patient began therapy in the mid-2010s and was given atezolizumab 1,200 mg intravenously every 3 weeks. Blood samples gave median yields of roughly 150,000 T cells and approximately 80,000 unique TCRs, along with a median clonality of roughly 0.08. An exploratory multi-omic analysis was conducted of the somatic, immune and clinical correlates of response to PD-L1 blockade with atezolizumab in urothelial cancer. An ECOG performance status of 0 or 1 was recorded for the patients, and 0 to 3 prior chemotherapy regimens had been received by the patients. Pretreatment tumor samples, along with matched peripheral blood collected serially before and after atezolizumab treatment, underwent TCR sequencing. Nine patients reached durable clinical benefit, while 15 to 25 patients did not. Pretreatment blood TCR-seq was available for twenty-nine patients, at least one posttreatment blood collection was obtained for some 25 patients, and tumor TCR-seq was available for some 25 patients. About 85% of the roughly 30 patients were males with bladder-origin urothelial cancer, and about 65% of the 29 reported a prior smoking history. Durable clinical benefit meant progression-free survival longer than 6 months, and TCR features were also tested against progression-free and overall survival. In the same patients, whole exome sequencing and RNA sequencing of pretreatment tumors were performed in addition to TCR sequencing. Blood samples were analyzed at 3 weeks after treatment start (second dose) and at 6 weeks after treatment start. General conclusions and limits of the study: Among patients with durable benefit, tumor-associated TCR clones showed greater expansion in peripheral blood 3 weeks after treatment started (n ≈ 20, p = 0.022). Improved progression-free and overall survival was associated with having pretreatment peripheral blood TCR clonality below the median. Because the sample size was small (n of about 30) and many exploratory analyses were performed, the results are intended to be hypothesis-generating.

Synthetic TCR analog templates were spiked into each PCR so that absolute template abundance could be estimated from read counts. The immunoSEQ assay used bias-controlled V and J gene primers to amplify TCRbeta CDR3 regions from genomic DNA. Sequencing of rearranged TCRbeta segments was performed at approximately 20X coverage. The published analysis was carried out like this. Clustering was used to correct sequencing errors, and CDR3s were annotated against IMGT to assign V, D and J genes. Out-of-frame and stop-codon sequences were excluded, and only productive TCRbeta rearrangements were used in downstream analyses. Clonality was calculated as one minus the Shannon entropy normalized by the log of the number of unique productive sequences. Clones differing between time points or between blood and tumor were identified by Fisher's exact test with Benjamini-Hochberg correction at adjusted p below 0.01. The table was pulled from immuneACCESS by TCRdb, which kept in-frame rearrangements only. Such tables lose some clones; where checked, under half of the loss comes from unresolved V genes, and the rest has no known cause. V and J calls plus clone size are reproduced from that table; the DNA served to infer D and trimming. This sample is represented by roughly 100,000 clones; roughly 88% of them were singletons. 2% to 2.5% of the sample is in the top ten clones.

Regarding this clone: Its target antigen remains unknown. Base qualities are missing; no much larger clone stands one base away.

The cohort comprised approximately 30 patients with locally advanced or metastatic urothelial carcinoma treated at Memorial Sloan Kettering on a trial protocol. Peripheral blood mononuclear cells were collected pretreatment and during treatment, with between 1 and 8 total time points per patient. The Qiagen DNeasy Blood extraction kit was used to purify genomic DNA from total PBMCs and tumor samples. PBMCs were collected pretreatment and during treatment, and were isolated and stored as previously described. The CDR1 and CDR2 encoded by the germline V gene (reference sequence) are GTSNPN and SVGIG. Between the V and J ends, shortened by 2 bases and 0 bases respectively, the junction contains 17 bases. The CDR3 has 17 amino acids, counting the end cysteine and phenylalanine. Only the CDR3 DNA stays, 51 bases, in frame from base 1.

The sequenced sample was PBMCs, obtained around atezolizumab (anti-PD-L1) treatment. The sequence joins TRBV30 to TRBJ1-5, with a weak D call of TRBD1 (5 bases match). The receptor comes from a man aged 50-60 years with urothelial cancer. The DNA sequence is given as TGTGCCTGGAGTCTGGACAAGGGTGGGAATAGCAATCAGCCCCAGCATTTT. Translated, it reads CAWSLDKGGNSNQPQHF.